A single sample gave rise to the 20 T cell receptor beta chains below, sequenced in a study of shared clonotypes between healthy human individuals. Naive CD8 cells comprised CD45RO-negative, CCR7-positively selected cells, excluding terminally differentiated effector memory CD45RA+ cells. Sequenced by immunoSEQ multiplex PCR; TCRdb stores in-frame clones only, minus some. The table includes a few million clones, around 93% detected once. What was sequenced was naive CD8+ T cells from PBMCs. Receptors were obtained from a man between 18 and 35 years old in good health. Some clones in this sample may be carry-over from other donors' samples.

This chain joins TRBV28 and TRBJ2-1; TRBD1 matches 8 bases. The germline V gene encodes CDR1 MDHEN and CDR2 SYDVKM. CDR3 length: 16 residues. After removal of 6 bases from V and 3 bases from J, the junction contained 10 bases not matched to a gene. The CDR3 sequence is CASSPRQGPFYNEQFF. The CDR3 DNA follows: TGTGCCAGCAGCCCCAGACAGGGGCCTTTCTACAATGAGCAGTTCTTC.

V usage is TRBV2 and J usage is TRBJ2-3; TRBD2 matches at 10 bases. The CDR3 runs 15 residues. The trim removed 6 bases at V and 6 bases at J, leaving 9 bases unmatched. From germline, CDR1 is SNHLY and CDR2 FYNNEI. The CDR3 region has the DNA TGTGCCAGCAGCGAGAGCGGGAGGGGGCTGGATACGCAGTATTTT. Translating gives CASSESGRGLDTQYF.

This chain uses TRBV5-1 with TRBJ2-3; the match to TRBD1 covers 9 bases. Germline loops: CDR1 SGHRS, CDR2 YFSETQ. The CDR3 runs to 18 residues. V was clipped by 0 bases and J by 4 bases; unmatched bases: 12. CDR3 nucleotides: TGCGCCAGCAGCTTGGATAGTGCCGGGACAGGGCGACCAGATACGCAGTATTTT. Translating it yields CASSLDSAGTGRPDTQYF.

The gene calls are TRBV2 and TRBJ1-1; D gene ambiguous. There are 17 residues in the CDR3. CDR1 is SNHLY and CDR2 is FYNNEI in the germline V gene. The V and J ends lost 3 bases and 0 bases respectively, with 17 bases between them. The CDR3 reads CASSDIETQYMNTEAFF. The CDR3 nucleotides are TGTGCCAGCAGTGACATTGAGACACAGTACATGAACACTGAAGCTTTCTTT. Using reference TRBV2 and TRBJ1-1 for the parts outside the CDR3, the full variable domain is EPEVTQTPSHQVTQMGQEVILRCVPISNHLYFYWYRQILGQKVEFLVSFYNNEISEKSEIFDDQFSVERPDGSNFTLKIRSTKLEDSAMYFCASSDIETQYMNTEAFFGQGTRLTVV.

The chain combines TRBV13 with TRBJ1-2; the D is unclear. Per the germline V gene, CDR1 is PRHDT and CDR2 is FYEKMQ (reference sequence). Trimming took off 5 bases at V and 2 bases at J, with 15 bases between the two ends. CDR3 size: 15 residues. CDR3 sequence reads: CASSIDGLRNYGYTF. The CDR3 DNA sequence: TGTGCCAGCAGCATCGACGGGCTCAGAAACTATGGCTACACCTTC.

The chain is built from TRBV4-3 and TRBJ2-7; TRBD2 aligns across 8 bases. CDR1 LGHNA and CDR2 YSLEER come from the germline V gene. Unmatched junction bases numbered 4, after V lost 3 bases and J lost 0 bases. This CDR3 region has 15 residues. The CDR3 DNA follows: TGCGCCAGCAGCCACGAAAGCGGGAGCTCCTACGAGCAGTACTTC. The encoded protein is CASSHESGSSYEQYF.

With respect to this clone: The identical CDR3 is also encoded by other nucleotide sequences in the sample. The chain joins TRBV5-6 to TRBJ2-7; D unclear. Trimming took off 5 bases at V and 4 bases at J, with 7 bases between the two ends. CDR1 is SGHDT, CDR2 YYEEEE, per germline. The CDR3 runs 11 residues. The CDR3 nucleotides read TGTGCCAGCAGTCATTCATACGAGCAGTACTTC. Protein product: CASSHSYEQYF.

CDR3 DNA: TGTGCCAGCAGTTGGGGCCTGACGTACCCCCAGCATTTT. It is translated as CASSWGLTYPQHF. V is TRBV27 and J is TRBJ1-5, with D possibly TRBD1 on 5 matching bases. Between the trimmed V and J ends, which lost 4 bases and 10 bases, there was a span of 14 bases. The CDR3 loop spans 13 amino acids. Per germline, CDR1 MNHEY and CDR2 SMNVEV (reference sequence).

V gene TRBV19 combines with J gene TRBJ1-1; the D gene is possibly TRBD1 (6 bases). Germline V gene sequence: CDR1 LNHDA, CDR2 SQIVND (reference sequence). The CDR3 is 15 amino acids. The V end lost 3 bases, the J end lost 4 bases, and 15 bases lay between the germline ends. The DNA for the CDR3 is TGTGCCAGTAGTATGGCTGGCAGGGGTGTCACTGAAGCTTTCTTT. Translating gives CASSMAGRGVTEAFF. The variable domain in full, with the rest retrieved from reference TRBV19 and TRBJ1-1, is DGGITQSPKYLFRKEGQNVTLSCEQNLNHDAMYWYRQDPGQGLRLIYYSQIVNDFQKGDIAEGYSVSREKKESFPLTVTSAQKNPTAFYLCASSMAGRGVTEAFFGQGTRLTVV.

The chain is built from TRBV19 and TRBJ2-7, with 9 bases aligning to TRBD2. Germline V gives CDR1 LNHDA, CDR2 SQIVND (reference sequence). This CDR3 is 15 amino acids long. Trimming at V came to 6 bases and at J to 3 bases, leaving 9 bases not matched to a gene. CDR3 in amino acids: CASRTTSGNHYEQYF. The CDR3 region has the DNA TGTGCCAGTAGGACGACTAGCGGAAATCACTACGAGCAGTACTTC.

This chain uses TRBV11-2 with TRBJ2-5; a possible D gene is TRBD2 (7 bases). The CDR3 consists of 14 residues. Looked up from germline, CDR1 is SGHAT and CDR2 is FQNNGV. V lost 5 bases and J lost 5, with 15 bases in between. In nucleotides, the CDR3 is TGTGCCAGCAGCGGGCGAGAGGGGGGGGAGACCCAGTACTTC. It yields the protein CASSGREGGETQYF.

The chain is built from TRBV9 and TRBJ2-3; tentatively, D is TRBD1 or TRBD2 (5 bases each). Trimming cost V 3 bases and J 1 base, with 15 bases left between them. CDR3 size: 16 residues. Germline lookup yields CDR1 SGDLS and CDR2 YYNGEE. In DNA form, the CDR3 reads TGTGCCAGCAGCGGCAACCGGGACGGACGCACAGATACGCAGTATTTT. The encoded protein is CASSGNRDGRTDTQYF. Full variable domain (missing parts from reference TRBV9 and TRBJ2-3): DSGVTQTPKHLITATGQRVTLRCSPRSGDLSVYWYQQSLDQGLQFLIQYYNGEERAKGNILERFSAQQFPDLHSELNLSSLELGDSALYFCASSGNRDGRTDTQYFGPGTRLTVL.

J is TRBJ2-7 and V is TRBV27, with 9 bases lining up with TRBD1. CDR1 is MNHEY and CDR2 is SMNVEV in the germline V gene (reference sequence). With 6 bases clipped from V and 4 bases from J, the junction kept 7 bases outside the gene matches. The CDR3 totals 14 residues. The CDR3 loop reads CASSGPGQGYEQYF. DNA for the CDR3: TGTGCCAGCAGCGGACCGGGACAGGGTTACGAGCAGTACTTC.

V usage is TRBV6-5 and J usage is TRBJ1-2; 7 nucleotides match TRBD1. The CDR3 is 16 residues long. Trimming took 2 bases from V and 2 from J; bases not matched to a gene: 8. CDR1 and CDR2 (germline): MNHEY, SVGAGI. Written as DNA, the CDR3 is TGTGCCAGCAGTTACCTCGGGACAGTTCAAAACTATGGCTACACCTTC. It codes for CASSYLGTVQNYGYTF.

The chain recombines TRBV6-6 with TRBJ1-5; D may be TRBD1 (5 bases). Per the germline V gene, CDR1 is MNHNY and CDR2 is SVGAGI (reference sequence). V dropped 10 bases and J dropped 0 bases, with 16 bases sitting between them. The CDR3 sequence is 15 residues long. The DNA for the CDR3 is TGTGCCACCCAAGCTGGGGGGAATAGCAATCAGCCCCAGCATTTT. It yields the protein CATQAGGNSNQPQHF.

V gene TRBV29-1 combines with J gene TRBJ2-1; TRBD2 aligns across 8 bases. The CDR3 runs 14 residues. Germline V gives CDR1 SQVTM, CDR2 ANQGSEA. V shed 7 bases and J 8 bases; nucleotides not matched to a gene: 13. The CDR3 loop reads CSGKPGLVIDEQFF. CDR3 nucleotides: TGCAGCGGGAAACCGGGACTAGTAATCGATGAGCAGTTCTTC.

This chain links TRBV4-1 with TRBJ1-2, with TRBD1 as a possible D gene (5 bases). The CDR3 length is 18 residues. Between the trimmed V and J ends, which lost 0 bases and 0 bases, there was a span of 17 bases. The germline V gene encodes CDR1 MGHRA and CDR2 YSYEKL. The CDR3 DNA reads as TGCGCCAGCAGCCAAGATTTGGCAGGGAAGATCGCTAACTATGGCTACACCTTC. This gives the protein CASSQDLAGKIANYGYTF.

V is TRBV28 and J is TRBJ1-1; D possibly corresponds to TRBD1 (6 bases). CDR3 length: 15 residues. Germline V CDR1 and CDR2: MDHEN, SYDVKM. V was trimmed by 4 bases and J by 1 base, leaving 13 bases between them. CDR3 sequence: CASSSPLQGNTEAFF. The CDR3 nucleotides read TGTGCCAGCAGTTCTCCACTACAGGGGAACACTGAAGCTTTCTTT. The full variable domain, completed using reference TRBV28 and TRBJ1-1, is DVKVTQSSRYLVKRTGEKVFLECVQDMDHENMFWYRQDPGLGLRLIYFSYDVKMKEKGDIPEGYSVSREKKERFSLILESASTNQTSMYLCASSSPLQGNTEAFFGQGTRLTVV.

In regard to this clone: The junction departs from germline at one end; a sequencing error may be responsible. The V and J genes are TRBV7-3 and TRBJ2-7; possible D gene TRBD1, 6 bases. The CDR3 contains 16 residues. Germline V gene lookup returns CDR1 SGHTA and CDR2 FQGTGA. The CDR3 sequence is CASSLLGSGGSHEQYF. Written as DNA, the CDR3 is TGTGCCAGCAGCTTATTAGGGTCTGGGGGCTCCCACGAGCAGTACTTC.

This chain joins TRBV4-1 and TRBJ2-1, with TRBD2 matching 9 bases. CDR1 and CDR2 (germline): MGHRA, YSYEKL. V was clipped by 1 base and J by 6 bases; unmatched bases: 4. This CDR3 has 15 residues. The CDR3 region is CASSQVTSGGNEQFF. In DNA form, the CDR3 reads TGCGCCAGCAGCCAAGTGACTAGCGGAGGCAATGAGCAGTTCTTC.